This TCR beta chain appears in the sequencing data of a study of blood T cell repertoires in COVID-19. Across the whole study: Specimens from acute and convalescent COVID-19 originated in the United States, Italy and Spain. Sources were T cells, B-cell-depleted T cells, or PBMCs; the material itself was cDNA or gDNA.

Authors' analysis steps: Researchers report that nucleated cell counts were estimated from reference gene primer amplification. The data were produced by immunoSEQ multiplex PCR, yet TCRdb's version contains in-frame clones alone and is incomplete. V, J and clone size reflect that table, while D and trimming were determined from the DNA. The sample holds about 250,000 clones; around four fifths are singletons and the top ten take 27%. This CDR3 contains 15 residues. V lost 0 bases to trimming and J lost 4 bases, with 11 bases between them. The germline V gene encodes CDR1 SGHRS and CDR2 YFSETQ. The TCR comes from a man aged 35-49 years with acute or convalescent COVID-19. The V and J genes are TRBV5-1 and TRBJ2-1, with D possibly TRBD2 on 5 matching bases. The sequenced sample was peripheral blood. The CDR3 region is CASSLADRDYNEQFF. CDR3 sequence (DNA): TGCGCCAGCAGCTTGGCCGACCGGGATTACAATGAGCAGTTCTTC. Full variable domain (rest looked up from reference TRBV5-1 and TRBJ2-1): KAGVTQTPRYLIKTRGQQVTLSCSPISGHRSVSWYQQTPGQGLQFLFEYFSETQRNKGNFPGRFSGRQFSNSRSEMNVSTLELGDSALYLCASSLADRDYNEQFFGPGTRLTVL.